The sequence of this T cell receptor (beta chain) was determined in a study of neurological immune-mediated disorders. As for the cDNA, it was generated by 5'RACE with 10-nucleotide random UMIs. Every sequencing run gave over 200 million TCR-beta sequences, taken from 15-18 subjects. TCRdb passed the 5' RACE reads through MiXCR, listing each CDR3 protein once. The top ten clones hold about 1.7% of a sample with some 77,000 distinct CDR3 sequences, under 10% of them seen once. The CDR3 sequence is 16 residues long. Trimming shortened V by 3 bases and J by 2 bases, and 16 bases separated the two germline ends. Germline values: CDR1 MNHEY, CDR2 SMNVEV (reference sequence). This clonotype showed up many times.

This TCR came from a man between 45 and 60 years old in good health. The specimen sequenced was PBMCs. This chain uses TRBV27 with TRBJ1-2; D might be TRBD1 (5 bases). Here the CDR3 reads CASSFGGDVRNYGYTF. CDR3 in DNA: TGTGCCAGCAGTTTTGGAGGGGATGTGAGAAACTATGGCTACACCTTC.